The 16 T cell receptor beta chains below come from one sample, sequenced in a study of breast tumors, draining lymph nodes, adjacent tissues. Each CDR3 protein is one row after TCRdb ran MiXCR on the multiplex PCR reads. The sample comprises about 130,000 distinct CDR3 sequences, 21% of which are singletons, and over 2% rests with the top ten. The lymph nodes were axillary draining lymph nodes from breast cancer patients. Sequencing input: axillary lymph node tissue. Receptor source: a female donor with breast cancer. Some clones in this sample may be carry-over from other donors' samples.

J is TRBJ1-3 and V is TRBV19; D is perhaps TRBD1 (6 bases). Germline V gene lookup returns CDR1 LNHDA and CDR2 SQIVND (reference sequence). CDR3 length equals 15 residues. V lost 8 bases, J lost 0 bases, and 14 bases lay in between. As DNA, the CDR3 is TGTGCCAGTTCGCGGGGGGCGGGCTCTGGAAACACCATATATTTT. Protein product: CASSRGAGSGNTIYF.

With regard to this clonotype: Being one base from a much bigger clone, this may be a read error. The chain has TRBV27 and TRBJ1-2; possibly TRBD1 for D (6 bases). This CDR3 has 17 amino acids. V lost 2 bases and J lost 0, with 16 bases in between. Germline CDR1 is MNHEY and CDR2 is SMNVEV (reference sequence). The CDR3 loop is CASSLHGRGRSNYGYTF. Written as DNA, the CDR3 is TGTGCCAGCAGTTTACATGGCAGGGGACGTTCTAACTATGGCTACACCTTC.

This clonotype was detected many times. The CDR3 loop is CASSPVGGSSYNEQFF. CDR3 nucleotide sequence: TGTGCCAGCAGCCCTGTGGGTGGGAGCTCCTACAATGAGCAGTTCTTC. The chain uses TRBV27 and TRBJ2-1; D perhaps matches TRBD2 (5 bases). The CDR3 is 16 amino acids. The V end was cut by 6 bases, the J end by 0 bases, with 15 bases between. CDR1 is MNHEY and CDR2 is SMNVEV in the germline V gene (reference sequence).

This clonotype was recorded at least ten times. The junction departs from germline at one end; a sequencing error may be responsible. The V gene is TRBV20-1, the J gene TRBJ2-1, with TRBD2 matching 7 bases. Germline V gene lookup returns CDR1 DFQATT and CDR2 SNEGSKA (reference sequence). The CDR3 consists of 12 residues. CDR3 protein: CSAREGLAARYF. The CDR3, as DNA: TGCAGTGCTAGAGAAGGGCTAGCGGCCAGATACTTC.

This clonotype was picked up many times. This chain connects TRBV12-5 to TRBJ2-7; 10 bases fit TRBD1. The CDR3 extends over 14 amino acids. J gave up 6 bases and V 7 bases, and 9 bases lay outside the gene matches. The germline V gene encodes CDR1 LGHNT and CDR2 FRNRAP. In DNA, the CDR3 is TGTGCTAGTGCCCCTGGGACAGGGGACGGCGAGCAGTACTTC. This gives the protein CASAPGTGDGEQYF.

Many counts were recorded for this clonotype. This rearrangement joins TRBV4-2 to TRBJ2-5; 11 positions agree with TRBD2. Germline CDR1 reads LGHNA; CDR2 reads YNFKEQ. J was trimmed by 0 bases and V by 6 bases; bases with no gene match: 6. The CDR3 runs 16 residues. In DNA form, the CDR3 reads TGTGCCAGCAGACTAGCGGGAGAGCTGTACCAAGAGACCCAGTACTTC. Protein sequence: CASRLAGELYQETQYF.

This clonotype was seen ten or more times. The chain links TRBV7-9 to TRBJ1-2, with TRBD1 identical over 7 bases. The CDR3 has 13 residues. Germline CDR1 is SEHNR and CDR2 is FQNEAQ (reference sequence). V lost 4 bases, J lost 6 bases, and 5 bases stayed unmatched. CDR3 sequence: CASSWAGGNGYTF. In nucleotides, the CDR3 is TGTGCCAGCAGCTGGGCAGGGGGTAATGGCTACACCTTC.

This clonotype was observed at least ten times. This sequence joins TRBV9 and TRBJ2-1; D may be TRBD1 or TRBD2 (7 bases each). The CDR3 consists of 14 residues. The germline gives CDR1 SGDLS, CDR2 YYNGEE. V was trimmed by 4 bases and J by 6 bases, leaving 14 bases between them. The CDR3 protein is CASSQGGLGNEQFF. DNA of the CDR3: TGTGCCAGCAGCCAGGGGGGGCTGGGCAATGAGCAGTTCTTC.

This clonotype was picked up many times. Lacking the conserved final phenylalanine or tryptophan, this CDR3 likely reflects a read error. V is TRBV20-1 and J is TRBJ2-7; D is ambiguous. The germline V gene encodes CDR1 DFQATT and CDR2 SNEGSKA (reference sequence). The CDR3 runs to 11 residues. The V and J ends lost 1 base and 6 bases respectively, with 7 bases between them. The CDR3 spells CSARGDIEQYL. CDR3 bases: TGCAGTGCTAGAGGCGACATCGAGCAGTACCTC.

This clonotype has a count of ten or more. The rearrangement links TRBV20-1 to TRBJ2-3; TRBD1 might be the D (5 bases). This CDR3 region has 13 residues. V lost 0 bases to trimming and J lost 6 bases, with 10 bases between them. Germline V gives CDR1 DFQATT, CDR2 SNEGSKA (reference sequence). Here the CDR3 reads CSAREQGHDTQYF. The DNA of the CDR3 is TGCAGTGCTAGAGAGCAGGGCCATGATACGCAGTATTTT.

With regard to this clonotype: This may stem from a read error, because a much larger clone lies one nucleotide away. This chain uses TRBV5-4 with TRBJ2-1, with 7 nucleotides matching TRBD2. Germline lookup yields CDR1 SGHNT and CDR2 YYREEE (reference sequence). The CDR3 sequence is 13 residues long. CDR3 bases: TGTGCCAGCAGCCCGACTAGCTACAATGAGCAGCTCTTC. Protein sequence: CASSPTSYNEQLF.

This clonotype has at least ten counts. The CDR3 loop reads CSAKRLAGLGSEQFF. For the CDR3, the DNA is TGCAGTGCCAAAAGACTAGCGGGACTCGGTAGTGAGCAGTTCTTC. The rearrangement links TRBV20-1 to TRBJ2-1; 11 nucleotides line up with TRBD2. The ends lost 6 bases at V and 9 bases at J; junction bases unmatched: 13. CDR3 length: 15 amino acids. Looked up from germline, CDR1 is DFQATT and CDR2 is SNEGSKA (reference sequence).

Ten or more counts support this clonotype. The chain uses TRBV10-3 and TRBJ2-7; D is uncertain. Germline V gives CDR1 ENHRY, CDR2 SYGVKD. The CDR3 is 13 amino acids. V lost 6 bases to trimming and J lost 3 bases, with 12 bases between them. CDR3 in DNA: TGTGCCATCAGCCCGGAACCGAACTACGAGCAGTACTTC. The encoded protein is CAISPEPNYEQYF.

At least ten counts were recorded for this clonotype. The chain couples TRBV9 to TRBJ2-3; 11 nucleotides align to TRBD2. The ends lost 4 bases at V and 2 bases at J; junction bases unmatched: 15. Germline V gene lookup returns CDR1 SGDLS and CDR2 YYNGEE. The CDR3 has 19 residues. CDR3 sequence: CASSTNGETSGTLTDTQYF. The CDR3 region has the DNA TGTGCCAGCAGCACCAATGGGGAGACTAGCGGGACCCTCACAGATACGCAGTATTTT.

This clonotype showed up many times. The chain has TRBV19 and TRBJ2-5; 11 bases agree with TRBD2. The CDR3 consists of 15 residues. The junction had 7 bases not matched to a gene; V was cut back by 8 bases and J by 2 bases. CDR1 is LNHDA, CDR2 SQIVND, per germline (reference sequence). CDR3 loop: CASRQLAGDQETQYF. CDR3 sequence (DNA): TGTGCCAGTCGCCAACTAGCGGGGGATCAAGAGACCCAGTACTTC.

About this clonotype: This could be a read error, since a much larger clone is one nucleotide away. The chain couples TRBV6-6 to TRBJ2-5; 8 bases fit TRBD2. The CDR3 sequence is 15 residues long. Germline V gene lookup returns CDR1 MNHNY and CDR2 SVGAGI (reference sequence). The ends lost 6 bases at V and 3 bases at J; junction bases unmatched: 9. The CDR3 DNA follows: TGTGCCAGCAGCTCGGGACTAGTGGGAGAAGAGACCCAGTACTTC. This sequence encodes CASSSGLVGEETQYF.